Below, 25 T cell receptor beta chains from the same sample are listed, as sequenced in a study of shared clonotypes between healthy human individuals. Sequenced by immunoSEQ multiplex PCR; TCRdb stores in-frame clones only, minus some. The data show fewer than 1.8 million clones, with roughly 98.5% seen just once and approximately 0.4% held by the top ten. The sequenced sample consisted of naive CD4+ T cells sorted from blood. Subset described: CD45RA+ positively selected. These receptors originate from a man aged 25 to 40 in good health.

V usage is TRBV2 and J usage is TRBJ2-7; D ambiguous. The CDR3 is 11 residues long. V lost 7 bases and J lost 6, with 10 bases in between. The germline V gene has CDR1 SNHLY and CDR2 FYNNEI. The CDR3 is CASIRQAEQYF. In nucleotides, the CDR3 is TGTGCCAGCATCCGGCAAGCCGAGCAGTACTTC. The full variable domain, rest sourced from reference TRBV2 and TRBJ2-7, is EPEVTQTPSHQVTQMGQEVILRCVPISNHLYFYWYRQILGQKVEFLVSFYNNEISEKSEIFDDQFSVERPDGSNFTLKIRSTKLEDSAMYFCASIRQAEQYFGPGTRLTVT.

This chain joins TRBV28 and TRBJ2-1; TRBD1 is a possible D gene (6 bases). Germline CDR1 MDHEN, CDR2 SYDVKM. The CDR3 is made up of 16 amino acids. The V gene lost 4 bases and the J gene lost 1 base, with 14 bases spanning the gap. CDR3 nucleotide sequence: TGTGCCAGCAGTTCCCGACAGGCCGTATCCTACAATGAGCAGTTCTTC. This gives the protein CASSSRQAVSYNEQFF.

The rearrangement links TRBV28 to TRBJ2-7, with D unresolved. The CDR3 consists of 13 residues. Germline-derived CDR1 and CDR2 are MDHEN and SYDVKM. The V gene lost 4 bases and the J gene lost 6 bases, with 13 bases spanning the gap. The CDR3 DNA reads TGTGCCAGCAGTTGGGCTAAGATAGGCGAGCAGTACTTC. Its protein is CASSWAKIGEQYF.

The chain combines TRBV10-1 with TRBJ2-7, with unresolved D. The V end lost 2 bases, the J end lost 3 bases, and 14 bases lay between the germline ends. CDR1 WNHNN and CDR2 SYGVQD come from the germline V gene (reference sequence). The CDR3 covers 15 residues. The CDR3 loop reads CASSEEGQPIYEQYF. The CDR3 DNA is TGCGCCAGCAGTGAGGAAGGGCAGCCCATCTACGAGCAGTACTTC.

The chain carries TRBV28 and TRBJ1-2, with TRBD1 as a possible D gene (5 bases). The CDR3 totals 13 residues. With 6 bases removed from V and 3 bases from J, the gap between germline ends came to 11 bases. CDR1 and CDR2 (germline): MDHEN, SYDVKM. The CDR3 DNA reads TGTGCCAGCAGCCCCGCGGGGGACTATGGCTACACCTTC. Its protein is CASSPAGDYGYTF.

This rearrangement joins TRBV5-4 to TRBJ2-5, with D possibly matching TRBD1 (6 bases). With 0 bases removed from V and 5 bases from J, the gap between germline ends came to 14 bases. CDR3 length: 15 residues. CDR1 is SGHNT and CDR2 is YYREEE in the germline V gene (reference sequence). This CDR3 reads CASSLAGRGEETQYF. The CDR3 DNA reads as TGTGCCAGCAGCTTGGCGGGCAGGGGAGAGGAGACCCAGTACTTC.

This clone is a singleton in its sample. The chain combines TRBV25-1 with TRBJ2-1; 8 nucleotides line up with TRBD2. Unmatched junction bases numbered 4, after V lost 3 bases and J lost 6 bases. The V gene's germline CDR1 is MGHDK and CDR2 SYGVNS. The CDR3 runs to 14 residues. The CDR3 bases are TGTGCCAGCAGTGACCTAGCGGGTCCCAATGAGCAGTTCTTC. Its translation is CASSDLAGPNEQFF.

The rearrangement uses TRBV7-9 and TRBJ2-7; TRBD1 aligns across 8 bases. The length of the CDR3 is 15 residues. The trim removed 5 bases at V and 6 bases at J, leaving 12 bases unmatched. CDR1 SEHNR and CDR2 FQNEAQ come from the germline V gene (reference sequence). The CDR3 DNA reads TGTGCCAGCAGCCCTTGGCCAGACAGGGGAACCGAGCAGTACTTC. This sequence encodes CASSPWPDRGTEQYF.

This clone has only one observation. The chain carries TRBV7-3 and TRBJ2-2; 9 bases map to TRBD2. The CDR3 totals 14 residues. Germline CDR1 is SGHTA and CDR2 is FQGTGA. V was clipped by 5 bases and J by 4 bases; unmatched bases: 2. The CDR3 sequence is CASSKTSGTGELFF. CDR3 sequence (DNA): TGTGCCAGCAGCAAGACTAGCGGCACCGGGGAGCTGTTTTTT.

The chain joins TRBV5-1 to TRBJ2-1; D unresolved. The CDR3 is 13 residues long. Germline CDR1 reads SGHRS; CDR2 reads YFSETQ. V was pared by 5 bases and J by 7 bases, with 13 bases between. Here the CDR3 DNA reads TGCGCCAGCAGTTCCTCTACGGGTAATGAGCAGTTCTTC. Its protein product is CASSSSTGNEQFF.

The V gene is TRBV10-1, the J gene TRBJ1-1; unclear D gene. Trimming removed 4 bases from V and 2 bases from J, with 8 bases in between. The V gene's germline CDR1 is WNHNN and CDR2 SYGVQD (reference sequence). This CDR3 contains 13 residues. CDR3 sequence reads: CASSVNRNTEAFF. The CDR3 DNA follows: TGCGCCAGCAGTGTAAACAGAAACACTGAAGCTTTCTTT.

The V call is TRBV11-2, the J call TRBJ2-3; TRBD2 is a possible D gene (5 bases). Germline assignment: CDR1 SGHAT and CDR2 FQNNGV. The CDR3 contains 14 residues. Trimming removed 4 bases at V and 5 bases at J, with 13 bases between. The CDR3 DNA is TGTGCCAGCAGCTCGACTGCCGAGGGAGATACGCAGTATTTT. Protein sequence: CASSSTAEGDTQYF.

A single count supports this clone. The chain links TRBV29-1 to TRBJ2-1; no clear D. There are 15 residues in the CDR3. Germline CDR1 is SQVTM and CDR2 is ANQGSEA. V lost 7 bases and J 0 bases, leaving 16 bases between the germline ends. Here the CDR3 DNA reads TGCAGCGCTGCCCGCCCTTTGAGCTCCTACAATGAGCAGTTCTTC. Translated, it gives CSAARPLSSYNEQFF.

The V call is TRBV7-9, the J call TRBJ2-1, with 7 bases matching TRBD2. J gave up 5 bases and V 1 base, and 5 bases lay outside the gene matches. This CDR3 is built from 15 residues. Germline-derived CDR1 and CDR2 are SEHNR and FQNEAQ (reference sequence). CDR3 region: CASSLGSGLNNEQFF. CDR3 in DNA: TGTGCCAGCAGCTTAGGTAGCGGGCTTAACAATGAGCAGTTCTTC.

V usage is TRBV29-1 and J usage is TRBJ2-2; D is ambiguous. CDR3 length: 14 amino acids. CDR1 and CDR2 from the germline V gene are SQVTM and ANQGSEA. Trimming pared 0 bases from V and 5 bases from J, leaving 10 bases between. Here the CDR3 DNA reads TGCAGCGTTGAAGATGTTCTGTATACCGGGGAGCTGTTTTTT. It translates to CSVEDVLYTGELFF.

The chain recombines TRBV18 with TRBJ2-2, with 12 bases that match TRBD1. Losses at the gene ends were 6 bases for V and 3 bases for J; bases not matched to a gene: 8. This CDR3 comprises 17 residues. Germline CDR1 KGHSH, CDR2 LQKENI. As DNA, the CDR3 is TGTGCCAGCTCCCTGGGACAGGGGGCGCGAGACACCGGGGAGCTGTTTTTT. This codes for CASSLGQGARDTGELFF.

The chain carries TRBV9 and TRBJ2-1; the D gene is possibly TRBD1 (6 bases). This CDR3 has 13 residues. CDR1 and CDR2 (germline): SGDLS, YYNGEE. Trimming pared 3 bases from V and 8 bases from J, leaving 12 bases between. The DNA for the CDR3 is TGTGCCAGCAGCGAGACAGGTCGCGATGAGCAGTTCTTC. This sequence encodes CASSETGRDEQFF.

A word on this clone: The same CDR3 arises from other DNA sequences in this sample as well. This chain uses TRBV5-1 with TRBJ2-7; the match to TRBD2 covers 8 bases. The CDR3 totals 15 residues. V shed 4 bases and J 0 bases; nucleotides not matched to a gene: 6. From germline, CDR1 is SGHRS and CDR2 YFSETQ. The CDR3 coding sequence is TGCGCCAGCAGCCTAGTAGCGGGATCCTCCTACGAGCAGTACTTC. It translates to CASSLVAGSSYEQYF.

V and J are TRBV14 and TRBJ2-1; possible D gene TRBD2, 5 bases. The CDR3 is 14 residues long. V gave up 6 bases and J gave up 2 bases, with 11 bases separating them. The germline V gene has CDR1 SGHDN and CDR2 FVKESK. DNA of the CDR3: TGTGCCAGCAGTCGGACTTCCCCCTACAATGAGCAGTTCTTC. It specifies CASSRTSPYNEQFF. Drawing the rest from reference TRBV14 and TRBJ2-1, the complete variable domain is EAGVTQFPSHSVIEKGQTVTLRCDPISGHDNLYWYRRVMGKEIKFLLHFVKESKQDESGMPNNRFLAERTGGTYSTLKVQPAELEDSGVYFCASSRTSPYNEQFFGPGTRLTVL.

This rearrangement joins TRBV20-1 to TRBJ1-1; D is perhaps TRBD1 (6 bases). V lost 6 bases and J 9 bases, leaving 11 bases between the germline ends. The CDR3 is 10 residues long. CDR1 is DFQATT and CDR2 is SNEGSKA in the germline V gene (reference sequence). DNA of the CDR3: TGCAGTGCGCTGACAGGTCAAGCTTTCTTT. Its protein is CSALTGQAFF.

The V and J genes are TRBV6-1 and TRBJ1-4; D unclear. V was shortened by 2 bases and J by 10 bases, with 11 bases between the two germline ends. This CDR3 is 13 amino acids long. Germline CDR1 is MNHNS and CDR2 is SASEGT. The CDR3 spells CASSESGKRKLFF. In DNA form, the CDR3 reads TGTGCCAGCAGTGAAAGCGGGAAGAGAAAACTGTTTTTT.

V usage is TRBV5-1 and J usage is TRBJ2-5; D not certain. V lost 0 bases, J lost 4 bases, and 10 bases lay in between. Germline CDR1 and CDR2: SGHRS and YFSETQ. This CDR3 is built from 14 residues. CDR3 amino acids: CASSLGMTRETQYF. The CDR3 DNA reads TGCGCCAGCAGCTTGGGGATGACAAGAGAGACCCAGTACTTC.

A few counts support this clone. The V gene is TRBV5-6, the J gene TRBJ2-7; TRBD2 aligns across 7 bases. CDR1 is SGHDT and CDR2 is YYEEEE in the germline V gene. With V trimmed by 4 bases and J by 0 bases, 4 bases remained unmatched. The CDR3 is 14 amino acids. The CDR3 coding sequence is TGTGCCAGCAGCACCCTAGCGGTCTCCTACGAGCAGTACTTC. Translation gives CASSTLAVSYEQYF.

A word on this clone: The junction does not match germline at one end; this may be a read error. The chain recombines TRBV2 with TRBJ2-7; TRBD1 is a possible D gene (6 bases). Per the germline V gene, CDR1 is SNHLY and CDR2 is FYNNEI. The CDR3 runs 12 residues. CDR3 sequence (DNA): TGTGCCAGCAGTGTTAGTGGTGGGACAACTTCGTTC. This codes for CASSVSGGTTSF.

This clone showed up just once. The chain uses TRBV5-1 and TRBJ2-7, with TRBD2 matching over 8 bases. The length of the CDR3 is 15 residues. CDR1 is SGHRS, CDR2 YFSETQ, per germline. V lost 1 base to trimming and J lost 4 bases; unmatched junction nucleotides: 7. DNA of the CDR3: TGCGCCAGCAGCTTGAGTGGGACTAGGGTATACGAGCAGTACTTC. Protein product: CASSLSGTRVYEQYF.